A selection of T cell receptor beta chains follows, all from one sample in a study of cytomegalovirus exposure and HLA in healthy donors. Sequenced by immunoSEQ multiplex PCR; TCRdb stores in-frame clones only, minus some. The sample contains about 150,000 clones, over 60% of which appear only once. The sequenced material came from PBMCs. These receptors all stem from a woman aged 40 to 50 in good health and CMV-seronegative. Both conserved end residues are part of each CDR3. Each record gives: D gene, V gene, J gene, clone size, CDR3 DNA, CDR3 protein. The D gene is left open where the match is weak. A clone size is listed for some rows: how often the clone was seen (once, few, many), or a class if it is expanded.

D: -
V: TRBV7-8
J: TRBJ1-5
size: few
DNA: TGTGCCAGCAGCCCTACGAGCAATCAGCCCCAGCATTTT
CDR3: CASSPTSNQPQHF

D: TRBD2
V: TRBV4-2
J: TRBJ2-3
size: -
DNA: TGTGCCAGCAGCCAAGGGTCACTAGCGGCTCGGGAAGATACGCAGTATTTT
CDR3: CASSQGSLAAREDTQYF

D: -
V: TRBV25-1
J: TRBJ1-2
size: -
DNA: TGTGCCAGCAGTGATGGGTCGACACCAAACTATGGCTACACCTTC
CDR3: CASSDGSTPNYGYTF

D: -
V: TRBV28
J: TRBJ2-1
size: -
DNA: TGTGCCAGCAGTTTGCTGAGACCAAGCGGTAATGAGCAGTTCTTC
CDR3: CASSLLRPSGNEQFF

D: -
V: TRBV15
J: TRBJ1-5
size: -
DNA: TGTGCCACCAGCCGCGGGGAACAGCCCCAGCATTTT
CDR3: CATSRGEQPQHF

D: -
V: TRBV5-4
J: TRBJ2-5
size: -
DNA: TGTGCCAGCAGCTCGGCGGGCCCTCAAGAGACCCAGTACTTC
CDR3: CASSSAGPQETQYF

D: TRBD1
V: TRBV5-8
J: TRBJ1-3
size: few
DNA: TGTGCCAGCAACGACAGGGGAGGTGGAAACACCATATATTTT
CDR3: CASNDRGGGNTIYF

D: -
V: TRBV5-4
J: TRBJ2-7
size: -
DNA: TGTGCCAGCAGCCTAGTTGACAGCTACGAGCAGTACTTC
CDR3: CASSLVDSYEQYF

D: TRBD2
V: TRBV7-6
J: TRBJ2-1
size: -
DNA: TGTGCCAGCAGCCCAAGCGGGAGTGGCTACAATGAGCAGTTCTTC
CDR3: CASSPSGSGYNEQFF

D: -
V: TRBV2
J: TRBJ1-5
size: -
DNA: TGTGCCAGCAGTGAAGATGGCAGCAATCAGCCCCAGCATTTT
CDR3: CASSEDGSNQPQHF

D: TRBD1
V: TRBV6-1
J: TRBJ2-5
size: -
DNA: TGTGCCAGCAGTAGCAGGGGGCCAGAGACCCAGTACTTC
CDR3: CASSSRGPETQYF

D: TRBD1
V: TRBV18
J: TRBJ1-1
size: -
DNA: TGTGCCAGCTCACCGCAAGGGGGCCGGATGTTGAACACTGAAGCTTTCTTT
CDR3: CASSPQGGRMLNTEAFF

D: -
V: TRBV4-2
J: TRBJ2-3
size: -
DNA: TGTGCCAGCAGCCAATCCAGAAGACTAGATAGCACAGATACGCAGTATTTT
CDR3: CASSQSRRLDSTDTQYF

D: TRBD2
V: TRBV27
J: TRBJ2-3
size: -
DNA: TGTGCCAGCAGTTTAAGCGGGGGAGGCACAGATACGCAGTATTTT
CDR3: CASSLSGGGTDTQYF

D: TRBD1
V: TRBV13
J: TRBJ2-2
size: -
DNA: TGTGCCAGCACCAGACAGGGGGCTAATCTAGGCACCGGGGAGCTGTTTTTT
CDR3: CASTRQGANLGTGELFF

D: TRBD1
V: TRBV6-5
J: TRBJ1-2
size: -
DNA: TGTGCCAGCGGTAGGGGACAGGTCTATGGCTACACCTTC
CDR3: CASGRGQVYGYTF

D: TRBD2
V: TRBV6-6
J: TRBJ2-5
size: -
DNA: TGTGCCAGCAGAACGGGGGGGGCTGAGAACCAGTACTTC
CDR3: CASRTGGAENQYF

D: -
V: TRBV5-4
J: TRBJ2-7
size: once
DNA: TGTGCCAGCAGCTTACAGGGTCTTCGGAACGAGCAGTACTTC
CDR3: CASSLQGLRNEQYF

D: TRBD2
V: TRBV5-1
J: TRBJ2-1
size: -
DNA: TGCGCCAGCAGCTTGAGTCCGTTGAGCCGAGCGGGAATCCCCAATGAGCAGTTCTTC
CDR3: CASSLSPLSRAGIPNEQFF

D: TRBD1
V: TRBV19
J: TRBJ1-1
size: -
DNA: TGTGCCAGTAGGGCTAATTGGGGACAGGGGTGGACTGAAGCTTTCTTT
CDR3: CASRANWGQGWTEAFF

D: TRBD2
V: TRBV10-2
J: TRBJ2-5
size: -
DNA: TGCGCCAGCAGTGATCTAGCGGGAGGGCCCGGAGAGACCCAGTACTTC
CDR3: CASSDLAGGPGETQYF

D: TRBD2
V: TRBV7-8
J: TRBJ2-2
size: -
DNA: TGTGCCAGCAGCTTCACTAGCGGGAAAACCGGGGAGCTGTTTTTT
CDR3: CASSFTSGKTGELFF

D: -
V: TRBV28
J: TRBJ2-1
size: -
DNA: TGTGCCAGCGCACTTCCCGGGACTCACATCTACAATGAGCAGTTCTTC
CDR3: CASALPGTHIYNEQFF

D: -
V: TRBV5-1
J: TRBJ1-1
size: -
DNA: TGCGCCAGCAGCCCTCGTTTAGGACCGGGAGGGGTGAACACTGAAGCTTTCTTT
CDR3: CASSPRLGPGGVNTEAFF

D: TRBD1
V: TRBV5-4
J: TRBJ1-2
size: once
DNA: TGTGCCAGCAGATTGGACAGGGTCGATGGCTACACCTTC
CDR3: CASRLDRVDGYTF

D: TRBD2
V: TRBV11-2
J: TRBJ2-7
size: once
DNA: TGTGCCAGCAGCTTGGGCGGGGGGGCCTACGAGCAGTACTTC
CDR3: CASSLGGGAYEQYF

D: TRBD1
V: TRBV5-1
J: TRBJ1-2
size: -
DNA: TGCGCCAGCAGCTTGAGACAGGGCGAGCCTAACTTC
CDR3: CASSLRQGEPNF

D: TRBD1
V: TRBV2
J: TRBJ2-7
size: -
DNA: TGTGCCAGCAGCGGGGGGGGACAGGGGGCCTACGAGCAGTACTTC
CDR3: CASSGGGQGAYEQYF

D: -
V: TRBV2
J: TRBJ1-2
size: -
DNA: TGTGCCAGCAGGGAACCCGGGGACAAACCCTATGGCTACACCTTC
CDR3: CASREPGDKPYGYTF

D: -
V: TRBV15
J: TRBJ2-2
size: few
DNA: TGTGCCACCAGCAGAGTTGGCACAACCGGGGAGCTGTTTTTT
CDR3: CATSRVGTTGELFF

D: TRBD1
V: TRBV5-5
J: TRBJ1-4
size: -
DNA: TGTGCCAGCAGCATAGGGACAGGCCATGAAAAACTGTTTTTT
CDR3: CASSIGTGHEKLFF

D: TRBD1
V: TRBV27
J: TRBJ2-3
size: -
DNA: TGTGCCAGCAGTTTTTCAGGGGGCTTAGATACGCAGTATTTT
CDR3: CASSFSGGLDTQYF

D: -
V: TRBV10-3
J: TRBJ1-2
size: -
DNA: TGTGCCATCAGTGAGTCACTTAACTATGGCTACACCTTC
CDR3: CAISESLNYGYTF

D: -
V: TRBV7-9
J: TRBJ1-2
size: few
DNA: TGTGCCAGCAGCCATAGCTTGTCGGGACATCTCTATGGCTACACCTTC
CDR3: CASSHSLSGHLYGYTF

D: -
V: TRBV2
J: TRBJ2-7
size: few
DNA: TGTGCCAGCAGGAGCTACAGCTCCTACGAGCAGTACTTC
CDR3: CASRSYSSYEQYF

D: TRBD1
V: TRBV28
J: TRBJ1-1
size: -
DNA: TGTGCCAGCAGTACGACAGGGTATTCCCCTGAAGCTTTCTTT
CDR3: CASSTTGYSPEAFF

D: TRBD1
V: TRBV7-2
J: TRBJ2-5
size: -
DNA: TGTGCCAGCAGCCTAGGCGACAGGGGGCGAGCCCAGTACTTC
CDR3: CASSLGDRGRAQYF

D: TRBD1
V: TRBV7-8
J: TRBJ2-7
size: -
DNA: TGTGCCAGCAGCTTAGCGCGGTTCCGGGACAGGGGTTACGAGCAGTACTTC
CDR3: CASSLARFRDRGYEQYF

D: -
V: TRBV28
J: TRBJ1-1
size: -
DNA: TGTGCCAGCAGGGTCCAGAGCGGGACTGAAGCTTTCTTT
CDR3: CASRVQSGTEAFF

D: TRBD2
V: TRBV30
J: TRBJ2-7
size: few
DNA: TGTGCCCTACGAGCGGGAGCTGGTTTGACCGAGCAGTACTTC
CDR3: CALRAGAGLTEQYF

D: -
V: TRBV15
J: TRBJ1-5
size: few
DNA: TGTGCCACCAGCAGAAGACAGGATGGGGGGCCCCAGCATTTT
CDR3: CATSRRQDGGPQHF

D: TRBD2
V: TRBV7-9
J: TRBJ2-3
size: -
DNA: TGTGCCAGCAGTCGGCGGGAGCGGACAGATACGCAGTATTTT
CDR3: CASSRRERTDTQYF

D: TRBD1
V: TRBV5-1
J: TRBJ2-7
size: -
DNA: TGCGCCAGCAGCGCCGGACAGGGGGCTTGGGGCGAGCAGTACTTC
CDR3: CASSAGQGAWGEQYF

D: TRBD1
V: TRBV28
J: TRBJ1-2
size: -
DNA: TGTGCCAGCAGTTTTGTGGGACAGGGTCAATTAAACTATGGCTACACCTTC
CDR3: CASSFVGQGQLNYGYTF

D: TRBD1
V: TRBV7-9
J: TRBJ2-2
size: few
DNA: TGTGCCAGCAGCTCGGGACAGTACTACGGGGAGCTGTTTTTT
CDR3: CASSSGQYYGELFF

D: -
V: TRBV27
J: TRBJ1-1
size: once
DNA: TGTGCCAGCAGTTCCGGCGGTTGGGACACTGAAGCTTTCTTT
CDR3: CASSSGGWDTEAFF

D: TRBD1
V: TRBV6-1
J: TRBJ1-4
size: -
DNA: TGTGCCAGCTTACAGGGGTTCTGGATTGAAAAACTGTTTTTT
CDR3: CASLQGFWIEKLFF

D: TRBD1
V: TRBV18
J: TRBJ2-5
size: -
DNA: TGTGCCAGCTCACCCCCCGGACAGGGAGAGACCCAGTACTTC
CDR3: CASSPPGQGETQYF

D: -
V: TRBV6-1
J: TRBJ2-7
size: -
DNA: TGTGCCAGCAGTGAAGGGCCACGGGGGACCTACGAGCAGTACTTC
CDR3: CASSEGPRGTYEQYF

D: -
V: TRBV4-1
J: TRBJ1-5
size: -
DNA: TGCGCCAGCAGCCAAGACTACAGGACTAGCAATCAGCCCCAGCATTTT
CDR3: CASSQDYRTSNQPQHF

D: -
V: TRBV7-2
J: TRBJ2-7
size: -
DNA: TGTGCCAGCAGCTTAACCGGGAGCGGCTACGAGCAGTACTTC
CDR3: CASSLTGSGYEQYF

D: -
V: TRBV19
J: TRBJ2-5
size: -
DNA: TGTGCCAGTACCCGACGAGGGGGGGAGACAGAGACCCAGTACTTC
CDR3: CASTRRGGETETQYF

D: TRBD1
V: TRBV28
J: TRBJ1-1
size: once
DNA: TGTGCCAGCAGATTCCGACAGGGGGCGCGAACTGAAGCTTTCTTT
CDR3: CASRFRQGARTEAFF

D: TRBD1
V: TRBV7-9
J: TRBJ1-2
size: -
DNA: TGTGCCAGCAGCTTAGGACAGGGAAGGAGCGGCTACACCTTC
CDR3: CASSLGQGRSGYTF

D: -
V: TRBV27
J: TRBJ1-2
size: -
DNA: TGTGCCAGCGCCATGGACAGCTACAACTATGGCTACACCTTC
CDR3: CASAMDSYNYGYTF

D: TRBD1
V: TRBV6-1
J: TRBJ1-1
size: -
DNA: TGTGCCAGCAACCGACAGGGCTACACTGAAGCTTTCTTT
CDR3: CASNRQGYTEAFF

D: -
V: TRBV7-8
J: TRBJ2-5
size: -
DNA: TGTGCCAGCAGCTTAGATTGGAGGCCTCAAGAGACCCAGTACTTC
CDR3: CASSLDWRPQETQYF

D: TRBD1
V: TRBV4-1
J: TRBJ1-2
size: -
DNA: TGCGCCAGCAGCCCCCATACGTCAGGGGGCTATGGCTACACCTTC
CDR3: CASSPHTSGGYGYTF

D: -
V: TRBV11-3
J: TRBJ2-1
size: -
DNA: TGTGCCAGCAGCCCCCTGGGGGGGACAAACAATGAGCAGTTCTTC
CDR3: CASSPLGGTNNEQFF

D: TRBD1
V: TRBV5-1
J: TRBJ1-6
size: once
DNA: TGCGCCAGCAGCTTAGGACAGGGTTCTTCACCCCTCCACTTT
CDR3: CASSLGQGSSPLHF